What follows are 9 T cell receptor beta chains derived from one specimen sequenced in a study of human thymus T cells. Method: immunoSEQ multiplex PCR; TCRdb's copy keeps in-frame clones and lacks some. Of 46,000 or so clones detected, approximately 95% appear once; the ten largest clones hold over 0.15%. The sequenced material came from blood. These receptor sequences come from a girl under three years old with a congenital heart defect but otherwise immunologically healthy.

This chain links TRBV4-1 with TRBJ1-3; TRBD1 aligns across 8 bases. Germline lookup yields CDR1 MGHRA and CDR2 YSYEKL. CDR3 length: 16 residues. Losses at the gene ends were 4 bases for V and 0 bases for J; bases not matched to a gene: 5. CDR3 protein: CASSRDRGNSGNTIYF. The DNA of the CDR3 is TGCGCCAGCAGCCGAGACAGGGGAAACTCTGGAAACACCATATATTTT.

The chain's CDR3 is CASSPGTGRGEQYF. The CDR3 bases are TGTGCCAGCAGCCCCGGGACAGGGAGGGGCGAGCAGTACTTC. The chain links TRBV11-3 to TRBJ2-7; the match to TRBD1 covers 9 bases. V dropped 5 bases and J dropped 6; count of bases not matched to a gene: 8. Germline V gives CDR1 SGHNT, CDR2 YENEEA. The CDR3 runs 14 residues.

The CDR3 DNA reads as TGTGCCAGCAGCGTACCAGCGGGTACGCAGTATTTT. Translated, it gives CASSVPAGTQYF. This chain joins TRBV9 and TRBJ2-3; tentatively, D is TRBD2 (6 bases). Trimming removed 1 base from V and 8 bases from J, with 8 bases in between. CDR1 is SGDLS, CDR2 YYNGEE, per germline. The CDR3 length is 12 residues.

The V call is TRBV10-2, the J call TRBJ1-2, with 7 bases fitting TRBD1. Germline V gene sequence: CDR1 WSHSY, CDR2 SAAADI. The trim removed 6 bases at V and 7 bases at J, leaving 14 bases unmatched. The CDR3 runs 15 residues. The CDR3 loop is CASRGFKGPGGGYTF. CDR3 nucleotide sequence: TGCGCCAGCAGGGGTTTCAAGGGACCAGGGGGTGGCTACACCTTC.

V is TRBV4-1 and J is TRBJ1-2; D may be TRBD1 (5 bases). The ends were cut back, 2 bases at V and 5 bases at J, with 15 bases in the middle. The CDR3 runs to 15 residues. From germline, CDR1 is MGHRA and CDR2 YSYEKL. In nucleotides, the CDR3 is TGCGCCAGCAGCCAATATAAGGGGCGGGGGTATGGCTACACCTTC. Protein: CASSQYKGRGYGYTF.

This chain connects TRBV27 to TRBJ2-3; tentatively, D is TRBD2 (5 bases). The V and J ends lost 7 bases and 0 bases respectively, with 20 bases between them. Per the germline V gene, CDR1 is MNHEY and CDR2 is SMNVEV (reference sequence). The CDR3 consists of 17 residues. CDR3 protein: CASNPLWRKSSTDTQYF. CDR3 DNA: TGTGCCAGCAATCCCCTCTGGAGGAAATCTAGCACAGATACGCAGTATTTT.

This clone was picked up one time. The J gene is TRBJ2-1, the V gene TRBV7-2, with D uncertain. Deletions cut 6 bases from V and 6 bases from J, with 6 bases between. In germline, CDR1 is SGHTA, CDR2 FQGNSA. The CDR3 spans 11 residues. The CDR3 reads CASSIFNEQFF. CDR3 bases: TGTGCCAGCAGTATTTTCAATGAGCAGTTCTTC.

The gene calls are TRBV28 and TRBJ2-5; D unresolved. CDR1 and CDR2 from the germline V gene are MDHEN and SYDVKM. There are 15 residues in the CDR3. V lost 3 bases and J 5 bases, leaving 16 bases between the germline ends. The CDR3 reads CASSLAPKGGETQYF. The CDR3, as DNA: TGTGCCAGCAGTTTGGCCCCAAAGGGTGGGGAGACCCAGTACTTC.

The chain links TRBV7-2 to TRBJ2-7, with D perhaps matching TRBD1 or TRBD2 (5 bases each). This CDR3 comprises 15 residues. Germline CDR1 and CDR2: SGHTA and FQGNSA. Trimming cost V 1 base and J 4 bases, with 14 bases left between them. CDR3 nucleotides: TGTGCCAGCAGCTTAGATCAGATAGGGACGTACGAGCAGTACTTC. This codes for CASSLDQIGTYEQYF.